This T cell receptor (beta chain) is from a study of blood T cell repertoires in COVID-19. CDR3 length: 14 residues. V lost 3 bases and J lost 8, with 14 bases in between. Germline V gene lookup returns CDR1 KGHDR and CDR2 SFDVKD. Clones were read by immunoSEQ multiplex PCR, and TCRdb kept only the in-frame ones, dropping some. The sample includes 250,000 to 300,000 clones, approximately 86% of them seen just once. The chain employs TRBV24-1 and TRBJ2-3; D is possibly TRBD2 (7 bases). This sequence was found in a woman aged 30 to 39 who had recovered from COVID-19. Specimen: PBMCs or T cells enriched from blood (not recorded which). This CDR3 reads CATSDGGGQGTQYF. The DNA of the CDR3 is TGTGCCACCAGTGATGGGGGGGGGCAAGGTACGCAGTATTTT.